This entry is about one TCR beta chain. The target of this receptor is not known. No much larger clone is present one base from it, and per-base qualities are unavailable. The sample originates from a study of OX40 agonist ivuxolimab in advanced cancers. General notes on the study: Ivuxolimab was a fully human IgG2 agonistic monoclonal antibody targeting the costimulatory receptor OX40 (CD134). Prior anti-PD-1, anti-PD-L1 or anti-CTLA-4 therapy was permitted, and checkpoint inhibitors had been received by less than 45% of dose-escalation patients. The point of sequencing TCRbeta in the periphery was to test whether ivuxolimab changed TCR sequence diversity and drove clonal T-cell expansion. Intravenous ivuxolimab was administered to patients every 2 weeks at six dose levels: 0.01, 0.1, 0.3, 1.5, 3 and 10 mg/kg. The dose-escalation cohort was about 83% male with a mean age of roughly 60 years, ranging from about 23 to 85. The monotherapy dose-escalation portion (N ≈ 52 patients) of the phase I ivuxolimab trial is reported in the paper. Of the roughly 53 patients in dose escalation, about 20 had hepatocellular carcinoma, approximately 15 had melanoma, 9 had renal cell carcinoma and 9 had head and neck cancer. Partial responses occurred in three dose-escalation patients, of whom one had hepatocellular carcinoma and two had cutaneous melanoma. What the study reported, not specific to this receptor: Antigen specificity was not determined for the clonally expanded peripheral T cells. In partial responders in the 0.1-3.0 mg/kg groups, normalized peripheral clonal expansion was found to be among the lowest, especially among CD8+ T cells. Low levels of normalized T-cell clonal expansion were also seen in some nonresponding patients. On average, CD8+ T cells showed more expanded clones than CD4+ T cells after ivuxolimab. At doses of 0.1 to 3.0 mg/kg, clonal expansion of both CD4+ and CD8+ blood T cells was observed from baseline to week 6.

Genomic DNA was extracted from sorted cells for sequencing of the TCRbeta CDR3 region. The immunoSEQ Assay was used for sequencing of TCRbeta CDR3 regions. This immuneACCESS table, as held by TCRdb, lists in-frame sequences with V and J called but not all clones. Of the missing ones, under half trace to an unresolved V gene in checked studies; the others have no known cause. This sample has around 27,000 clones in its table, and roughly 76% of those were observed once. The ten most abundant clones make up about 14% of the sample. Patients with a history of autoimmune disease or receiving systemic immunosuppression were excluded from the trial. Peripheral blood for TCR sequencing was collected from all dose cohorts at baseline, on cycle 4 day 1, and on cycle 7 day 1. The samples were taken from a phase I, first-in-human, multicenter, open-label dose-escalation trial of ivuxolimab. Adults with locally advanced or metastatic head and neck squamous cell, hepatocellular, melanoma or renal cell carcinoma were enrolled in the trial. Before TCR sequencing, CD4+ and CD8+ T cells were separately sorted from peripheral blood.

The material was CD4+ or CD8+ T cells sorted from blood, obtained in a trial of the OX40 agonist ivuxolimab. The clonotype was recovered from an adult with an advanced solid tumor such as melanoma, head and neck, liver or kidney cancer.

The CDR3 sequence is CASSFQGGNLNEQFF. The nucleotide sequence reads TGTGCCAGCAGCTTCCAGGGGGGAAACCTCAATGAGCAGTTCTTC. The chain joins TRBV7-9 to TRBJ2-1; 7 matching bases give a weak D call of TRBD1. CDR1 and CDR2 (SEHNR, FQNEAQ) derive from the germline V gene (reference sequence). Including cysteine and phenylalanine, the CDR3 has 15 amino acids. The CDR3 DNA has 45 bases and is translated from base 1. V is cut by 3 bases and J by 6 bases, and the space between the germline ends is 15 bases.